The 5 T cell receptor beta chains reported below all come from one sample, sequenced in a study of identical twins. TCRdb re-analysed the 5' RACE reads in MiXCR, keeping a single row per CDR3 protein. The sample contains about 730,000 distinct CDR3 sequences, over 20% of which appear only once. These data were also filed under a second study, of T cells expressing NK-cell markers.

The sample consisted of PBMCs. These receptor sequences come from a woman aged 18-29 years in good health.

CDR3 sequence reads: CASSQTDAEQFF. CDR3 nucleotides: TGTGCCAGCAGCCAAACAGATGCTGAGCAGTTCTTC. J is TRBJ2-1 and V is TRBV3-1, with no clear D. The V end was cut by 2 bases, the J end by 9 bases, with 8 bases between. This CDR3 has 12 amino acids. Germline V gene sequence: CDR1 LGHDT, CDR2 YNNKEL (reference sequence).

This chain uses TRBV7-9 with TRBJ2-2; perhaps TRBD2 as D (6 bases). There are 14 residues in the CDR3. Trimming took off 5 bases at V and 5 bases at J, with 12 bases between the two ends. Per the germline V gene, CDR1 is SEHNR and CDR2 is FQNEAQ (reference sequence). The CDR3 is CASSQPEGTGELFF. CDR3 DNA sequence: TGTGCCAGCAGCCAGCCGGAGGGAACCGGGGAGCTGTTTTTT.

This clonotype was observed a few times. The chain joins TRBV6-1 to TRBJ2-1; a possible D gene is TRBD2 (5 bases). There are 14 residues in the CDR3. Germline loops: CDR1 MNHNS, CDR2 SASEGT. With 6 bases removed from V and 4 bases from J, the gap between germline ends came to 13 bases. CDR3 coding DNA: TGTGCCAGCAGGGAACTAGAGCGGTACAATGAGCAGTTCTTC. It translates to CASRELERYNEQFF.

In its sample, this clonotype was seen a few times. This chain links TRBV6-2 or TRBV6-3 with TRBJ2-7; 13 bases line up with TRBD2. Germline V gene sequence: CDR1 MNHEY, CDR2 SVGEGT. J gave up 2 bases and V 6 bases, and 10 bases lay outside the gene matches. This CDR3 has 17 amino acids. This CDR3 reads CASRPPGLAGRAYEQYF. CDR3 DNA: TGTGCCAGCAGACCGCCGGGACTAGCGGGACGGGCCTACGAGCAGTACTTC.

The gene calls are TRBV6-1 and TRBJ2-1; the match to TRBD2 covers 10 bases. Germline-derived CDR1 and CDR2 are MNHNS and SASEGT. The CDR3 extends over 14 amino acids. V shed 5 bases, J shed 8 bases, and the junction held 6 bases outside the gene matches. This CDR3 reads CASSRAGGPDEQFF. CDR3 DNA sequence: TGTGCCAGCAGTAGAGCGGGAGGGCCCGATGAGCAGTTCTTC.